The sample holds many counts of the clone carrying this T cell receptor beta chain. This entry is derived from a study of T cells in Graves' hyperthyroidism and ophthalmopathy. For the diagnoses, clinical symptoms, serum thyroxine and TRAb, thyroid ultrasound and orbital computed tomography were used. It was RNA transcripts that yielded the amplified TCR beta CDR3 regions. Using the HTBI primer set, a first-round RT-PCR was run on the TCR CDR3. TCRdb re-called the multiplex PCR reads through MiXCR, storing one row per CDR3 protein. The sample yields under 400,000 distinct CDR3 sequences, 18% seen once. The receptor comes from a woman aged 40 to 49 with Graves' ophthalmopathy. The sample comprised blood.

CDR3 residues: CASSQFYSNQPQHF. CDR3 DNA sequence: TGTGCCAGCAGTCAGTTTTATAGCAATCAGCCCCAGCATTTT. The chain employs TRBV6-5 and TRBJ1-5; D unresolved. CDR1 MNHEY and CDR2 SVGAGI come from the germline V gene. Trimming removed 5 bases at V and 0 bases at J, with 8 bases between. The CDR3 totals 14 residues.